These 20 T cell receptor beta chains share one sample of origin, sequenced in a study of OX40 agonist ivuxolimab in advanced cancers. Data came from immunoSEQ multiplex PCR; TCRdb stores just in-frame clones and leaves some out. Counted here are tens of thousands of clones, about 86% occurring once; the ten biggest clones make up approximately 6.3%. The source material was CD4+ or CD8+ T cells sorted from blood, sampled in a trial of the OX40 agonist ivuxolimab. These receptor sequences come from an adult with an advanced solid tumor such as melanoma, head and neck, liver or kidney cancer.

This rearrangement joins TRBV29-1 to TRBJ2-7, with a tentative D call TRBD2 (5 bases). Germline CDR1 reads SQVTM; CDR2 reads ANQGSEA. This CDR3 is built from 13 residues. Between the trimmed V and J ends, which lost 4 bases and 7 bases, there was a span of 17 bases. The CDR3 nucleotides read TGCAGCGTTGTAGCTAGTAGCGCCGGGGAGCAGTACTTC. This gives the protein CSVVASSAGEQYF.

The V call is TRBV9, the J call TRBJ2-2; TRBD2 agrees at 8 bases. J was trimmed by 6 bases and V by 3 bases; bases with no gene match: 7. Germline V CDR1 and CDR2: SGDLS, YYNGEE. This CDR3 is built from 15 residues. The chain's CDR3 is CASSGAGDNSGELFF. DNA of the CDR3: TGTGCCAGCAGCGGAGCGGGAGACAACTCCGGGGAGCTGTTTTTT.

This clone appeared a single time. The V and J genes are TRBV28 and TRBJ1-5; no definite D call. The CDR3 has 12 residues. Germline V gives CDR1 MDHEN, CDR2 SYDVKM. Trimming took 6 bases from V and 5 from J, leaving 8 bases between them. The CDR3, as DNA: TGTGCCAGCAGCTCCGTTTATCAGCCCCAGCATTTT. Its translation is CASSSVYQPQHF.

This clone came up a few times. This CDR3 is CASSEGRALYEQYF. In DNA form, the CDR3 reads TGTGCCAGCTCAGAGGGACGAGCCCTCTACGAGCAGTACTTC. The chain is built from TRBV18 and TRBJ2-7, with D possibly being TRBD1 or TRBD2 (5 bases each). CDR3 length: 14 residues. With 5 bases removed from V and 3 bases from J, the gap between germline ends came to 14 bases. Germline values: CDR1 KGHSH, CDR2 LQKENI.

The chain has TRBV18 and TRBJ1-1; 10 bases are a match to TRBD1. The CDR3 totals 16 residues. With 3 bases clipped from V and 3 bases from J, the junction kept 7 bases outside the gene matches. Germline V gene sequence: CDR1 KGHSH, CDR2 LQKENI. Written as DNA, the CDR3 is TGTGCCAGCTCACCCCGACAGGGGGCCTCGGACACTGAAGCTTTCTTT. Its translation is CASSPRQGASDTEAFF.

The V gene is TRBV9, the J gene TRBJ2-1, with D maybe TRBD1 (6 bases). Germline CDR1 reads SGDLS; CDR2 reads YYNGEE. The CDR3 spans 16 residues. Trimming removed 0 bases from V and 1 base from J, with 11 bases in between. The CDR3 sequence: CASSVGGRGSYNEQFF. The CDR3 DNA follows: TGTGCCAGCAGCGTAGGGGGGCGCGGGTCCTACAATGAGCAGTTCTTC.

CDR3 DNA sequence: TGTGCCAGCAGCTTAGAGTTTGGTCGCAGGACAACTGAAGCTTTCTTT. It translates to CASSLEFGRRTTEAFF. The V and J genes are TRBV7-2 and TRBJ1-1, with D maybe TRBD1 (5 bases). The CDR3 extends over 16 amino acids. Germline V gene sequence: CDR1 SGHTA, CDR2 FQGNSA. V dropped 1 base and J dropped 5 bases, with 17 bases sitting between them.

J is TRBJ2-1 and V is TRBV5-1, with D unclear. Germline CDR1 is SGHRS and CDR2 is YFSETQ. V was shortened by 0 bases and J by 3 bases, with 10 bases between the two germline ends. The CDR3 has 15 amino acids. CDR3 protein: CASSLGLPGYNEQFF. DNA for the CDR3: TGCGCCAGCAGCTTGGGACTGCCCGGCTACAATGAGCAGTTCTTC.

J is TRBJ2-2 and V is TRBV7-9, with D perhaps assigned TRBD1 or TRBD2 (6 bases each). This CDR3 region has 12 residues. From germline, CDR1 is SEHNR and CDR2 FQNEAQ (reference sequence). Between the trimmed V and J ends, which lost 6 bases and 9 bases, there was a span of 11 bases. In DNA, the CDR3 is TGTGCCAGCAGTCGGGGGCGAAGGGAGCTGTTTTTT. This encodes CASSRGRRELFF.

This chain connects TRBV5-1 to TRBJ2-2, with a weak D call TRBD2 (6 bases). V lost 4 bases to trimming and J lost 1 base, with 14 bases between them. Germline-derived CDR1 and CDR2 are SGHRS and YFSETQ. The CDR3 extends over 16 amino acids. The CDR3 DNA follows: TGCGCCAGCAGCCGGGACTTGGCAATGAACACCGGGGAGCTGTTTTTT. This sequence encodes CASSRDLAMNTGELFF.

The rearrangement joins TRBV11-2 to TRBJ1-2, with 9 positions matching TRBD1. CDR1 is SGHAT and CDR2 is FQNNGV in the germline V gene. The CDR3 has 13 residues. V lost 5 bases to trimming and J lost 8 bases; unmatched junction nucleotides: 6. The CDR3 loop reads CASSGNRGPGYTF. As DNA, the CDR3 is TGTGCCAGCAGCGGAAACAGGGGGCCCGGCTACACCTTC. The variable domain in full, with the rest retrieved from reference TRBV11-2 and TRBJ1-2, is EAGVAQSPRYKIIEKRQSVAFWCNPISGHATLYWYQQILGQGPKLLIQFQNNGVVDDSQLPKDRFSAERLKGVDSTLKIQPAKLEDSAVYLCASSGNRGPGYTFGSGTRLTVV.

The V and J genes are TRBV28 and TRBJ1-5; TRBD1 is a possible D gene (6 bases). The V end lost 2 bases, the J end lost 4 bases, and 9 bases lay between the germline ends. CDR3 size: 14 residues. Germline V lookup: CDR1 MDHEN, CDR2 SYDVKM. Here the CDR3 reads CASSLGTPNQPQHF. In nucleotides, the CDR3 is TGTGCCAGCAGTTTAGGGACACCTAATCAGCCCCAGCATTTT.

J is TRBJ2-7 and V is TRBV27; 9 bases are shared with TRBD2. Germline trimming cut 3 bases from V and 13 bases from J; bases unmatched to any gene: 4. The CDR3 spans 11 residues. CDR1 and CDR2 (germline): MNHEY, SMNVEV (reference sequence). This CDR3 reads CASSFRGLAYF. In DNA form, the CDR3 reads TGTGCCAGCAGTTTTCGGGGACTAGCCTACTTC.

This chain joins TRBV4-3 and TRBJ1-1; D remains unclear. CDR3 length equals 15 residues. The germline gives CDR1 LGHNA, CDR2 YSLEER. Between the trimmed V and J ends, which lost 3 bases and 0 bases, there was a span of 11 bases. The CDR3 DNA follows: TGCGCCAGCAGCCAGGGTGCGATACTGAACACTGAAGCTTTCTTT. The encoded protein is CASSQGAILNTEAFF.

For the CDR3, the DNA is TGTGCCAGCAGCTCCAAAACCCGGTACACAGATACGCAGTATTTT. Protein product: CASSSKTRYTDTQYF. This chain links TRBV14 with TRBJ2-3; D gene uncertain. V gave up 5 bases and J gave up 2 bases, with 14 bases separating them. CDR1 SGHDN and CDR2 FVKESK come from the germline V gene. CDR3 length equals 15 residues. Filled out from reference TRBV14 and TRBJ2-3, the complete variable domain reads EAGVTQFPSHSVIEKGQTVTLRCDPISGHDNLYWYRRVMGKEIKFLLHFVKESKQDESGMPNNRFLAERTGGTYSTLKVQPAELEDSGVYFCASSSKTRYTDTQYFGPGTRLTVL.

This clone has just a few counts. The V gene is TRBV27, the J gene TRBJ1-1; TRBD1 matches at 7 bases. V lost 4 bases to trimming and J lost 0 bases; unmatched junction nucleotides: 8. CDR3 length equals 16 residues. Germline CDR1 reads MNHEY; CDR2 reads SMNVEV (reference sequence). CDR3 residues: CASSSLSGGVNTEAFF. CDR3 nucleotides: TGTGCCAGCAGTTCTCTCTCAGGGGGTGTGAACACTGAAGCTTTCTTT.

A single count supports this clone. The rearrangement uses TRBV6-5 and TRBJ2-7; the D gene could be TRBD1 or TRBD2 (5 bases each). Germline V gene sequence: CDR1 MNHEY, CDR2 SVGAGI. The CDR3 sequence is 13 residues long. V was clipped by 6 bases and J by 2 bases, with 11 bases between them. The CDR3 protein is CASRGRATYEQYV. CDR3 bases: TGTGCCAGCAGGGGACGGGCCACCTACGAGCAGTACGTC.

The chain couples TRBV27 to TRBJ2-2; D is undetermined. This CDR3 has 14 amino acids. Germline V lookup: CDR1 MNHEY, CDR2 SMNVEV (reference sequence). Trimming took 6 bases from V and 7 from J, leaving 15 bases between them. The CDR3, as DNA: TGTGCCAGCAGACGGTCTTTGGGAAACGGGGAGCTGTTTTTT. This translates into CASRRSLGNGELFF.

This chain joins TRBV2 and TRBJ1-2; 8 bases match TRBD1. Germline assignment: CDR1 SNHLY and CDR2 FYNNEI. Trimming cost V 1 base and J 4 bases; bases outside gene matches: 8. CDR3 length equals 16 residues. This CDR3 is CASSEEGRTGPYGYTF. CDR3 coding DNA: TGTGCCAGCAGTGAAGAGGGGAGGACAGGGCCCTATGGCTACACCTTC.

This chain links TRBV2 with TRBJ1-5; D is unresolved. The germline V gene encodes CDR1 SNHLY and CDR2 FYNNEI. The CDR3 length is 14 residues. Trimming pared 4 bases from V and 0 bases from J, leaving 7 bases between. The CDR3 DNA is TGTGCCAGCAGTGTGCCAGGTAGCAATCAGCCCCAGCATTTT. Amino acids: CASSVPGSNQPQHF. Full variable domain (remainder filled in from reference TRBV2 and TRBJ1-5): EPEVTQTPSHQVTQMGQEVILRCVPISNHLYFYWYRQILGQKVEFLVSFYNNEISEKSEIFDDQFSVERPDGSNFTLKIRSTKLEDSAMYFCASSVPGSNQPQHFGDGTRLSIL.